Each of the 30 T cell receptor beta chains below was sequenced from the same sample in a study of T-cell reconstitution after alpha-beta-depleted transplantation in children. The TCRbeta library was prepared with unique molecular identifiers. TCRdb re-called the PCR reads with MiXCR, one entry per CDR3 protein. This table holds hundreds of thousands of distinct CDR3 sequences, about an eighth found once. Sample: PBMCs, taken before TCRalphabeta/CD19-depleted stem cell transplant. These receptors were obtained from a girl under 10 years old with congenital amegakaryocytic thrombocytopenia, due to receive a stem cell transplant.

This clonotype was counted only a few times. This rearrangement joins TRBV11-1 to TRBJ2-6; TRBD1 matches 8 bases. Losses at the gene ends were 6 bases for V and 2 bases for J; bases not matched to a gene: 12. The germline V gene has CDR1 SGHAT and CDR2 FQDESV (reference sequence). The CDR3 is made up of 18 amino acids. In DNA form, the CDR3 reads TGTGCCAGCAGTGAAGGGACAGGATCTTTAGCTGGGGCCAACGTCCTGACTTTC. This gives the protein CASSEGTGSLAGANVLTF. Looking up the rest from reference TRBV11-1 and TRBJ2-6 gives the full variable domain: EAEVAQSPRYKITEKSQAVAFWCDPISGHATLYWYRQILGQGPELLVQFQDESVVDDSQLPKDRFSAERLKGVDSTLKIQPAELGDSAMYLCASSEGTGSLAGANVLTFGAGSRLTVL.

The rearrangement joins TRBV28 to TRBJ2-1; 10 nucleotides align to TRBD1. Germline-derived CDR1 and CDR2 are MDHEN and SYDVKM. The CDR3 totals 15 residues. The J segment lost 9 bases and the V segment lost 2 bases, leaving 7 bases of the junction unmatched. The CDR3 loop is CASSLPWTGGVEQFF. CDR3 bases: TGTGCCAGCAGTTTACCCTGGACAGGGGGGGTTGAGCAGTTCTTC.

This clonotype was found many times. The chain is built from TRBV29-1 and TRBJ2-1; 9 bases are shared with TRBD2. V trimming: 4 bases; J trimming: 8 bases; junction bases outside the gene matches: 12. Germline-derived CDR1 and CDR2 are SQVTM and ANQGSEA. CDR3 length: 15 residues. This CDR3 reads CSVVFRSSGNHEQFF. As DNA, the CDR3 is TGCAGCGTTGTTTTCAGGTCTAGCGGGAATCATGAGCAGTTCTTC.

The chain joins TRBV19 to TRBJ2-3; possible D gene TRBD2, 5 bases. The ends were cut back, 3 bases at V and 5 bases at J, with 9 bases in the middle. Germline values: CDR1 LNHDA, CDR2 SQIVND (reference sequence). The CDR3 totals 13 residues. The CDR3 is CASSIWAGDTQYF. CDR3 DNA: TGTGCCAGTAGTATTTGGGCGGGAGATACGCAGTATTTT.

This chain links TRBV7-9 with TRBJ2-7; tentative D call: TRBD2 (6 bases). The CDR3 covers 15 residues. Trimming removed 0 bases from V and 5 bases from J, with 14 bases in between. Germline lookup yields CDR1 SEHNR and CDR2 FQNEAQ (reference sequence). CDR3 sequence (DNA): TGTGCCAGCAGCTTAGCGGGGCAGACGGGAGACGAGCAGTACTTC. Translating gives CASSLAGQTGDEQYF.

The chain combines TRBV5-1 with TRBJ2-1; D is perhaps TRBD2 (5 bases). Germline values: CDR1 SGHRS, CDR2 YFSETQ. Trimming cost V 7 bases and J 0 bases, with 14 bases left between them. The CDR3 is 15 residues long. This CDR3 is CASLAWPSSYNEQFF. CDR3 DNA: TGCGCCAGCCTAGCCTGGCCTAGCTCCTACAATGAGCAGTTCTTC.

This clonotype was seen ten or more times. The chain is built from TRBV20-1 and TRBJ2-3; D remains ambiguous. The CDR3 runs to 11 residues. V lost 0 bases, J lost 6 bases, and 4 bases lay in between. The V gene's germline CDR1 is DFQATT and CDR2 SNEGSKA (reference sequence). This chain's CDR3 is CSAREMDTQYF. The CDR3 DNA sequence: TGCAGTGCTAGAGAAATGGATACGCAGTATTTT.

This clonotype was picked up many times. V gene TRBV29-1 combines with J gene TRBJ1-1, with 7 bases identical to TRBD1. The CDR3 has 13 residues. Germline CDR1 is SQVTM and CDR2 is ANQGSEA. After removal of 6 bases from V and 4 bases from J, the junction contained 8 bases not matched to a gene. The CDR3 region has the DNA TGCAGCGTCAACAGGGGTCGTTTCACTGAAGCTTTCTTT. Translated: CSVNRGRFTEAFF.

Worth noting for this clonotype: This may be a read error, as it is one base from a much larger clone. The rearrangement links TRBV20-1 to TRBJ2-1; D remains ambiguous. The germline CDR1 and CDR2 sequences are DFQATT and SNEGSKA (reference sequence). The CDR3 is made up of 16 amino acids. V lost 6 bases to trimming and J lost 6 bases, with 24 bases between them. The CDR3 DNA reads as TGCAGTGCCGATACACCGAACGACTGGTTCTTCAATGAGCAGTTCTTC. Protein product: CSADTPNDWFFNEQFF.

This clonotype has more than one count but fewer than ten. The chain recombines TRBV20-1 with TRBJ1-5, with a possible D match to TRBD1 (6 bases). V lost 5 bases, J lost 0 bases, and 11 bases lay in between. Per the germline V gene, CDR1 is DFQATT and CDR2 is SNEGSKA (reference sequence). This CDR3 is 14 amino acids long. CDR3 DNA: TGCAGTGCTTTAGGGGGGAATAGCAATCAGCCCCAGCATTTT. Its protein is CSALGGNSNQPQHF.

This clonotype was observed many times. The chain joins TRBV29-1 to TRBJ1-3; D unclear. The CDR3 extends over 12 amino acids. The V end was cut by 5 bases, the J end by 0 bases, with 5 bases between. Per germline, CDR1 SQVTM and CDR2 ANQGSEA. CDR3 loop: CSVRSSGNTIYF. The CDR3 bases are TGCAGCGTTCGGAGCTCTGGAAACACCATATATTTT.

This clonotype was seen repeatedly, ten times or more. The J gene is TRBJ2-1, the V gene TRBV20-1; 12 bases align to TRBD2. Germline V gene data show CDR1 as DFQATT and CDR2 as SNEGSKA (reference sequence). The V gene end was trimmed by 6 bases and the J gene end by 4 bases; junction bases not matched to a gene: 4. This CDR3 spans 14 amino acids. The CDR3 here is CSALGTSGYNEQFF. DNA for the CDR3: TGCAGTGCCCTGGGGACTAGCGGGTACAATGAGCAGTTCTTC.

The CDR3 spells CATSFRDSGANVLTF. CDR3 DNA: TGTGCCACCAGTTTCCGGGACTCTGGGGCCAACGTCCTGACTTTC. The chain uses TRBV15 and TRBJ2-6; the D gene is possibly TRBD2 (5 bases). This CDR3 spans 15 amino acids. The V gene's germline CDR1 is LNHNV and CDR2 YYDKDF (reference sequence). V was pared by 6 bases and J by 0 bases, with 9 bases between. Full variable domain (outside the CDR3, taken from reference TRBV15 and TRBJ2-6): DAMVIQNPRYQVTQFGKPVTLSCSQTLNHNVMYWYQQKSSQAPKLLFHYYDKDFNNEADTPDNFQSRRPNTSFCFLDIRSPGLGDTAMYLCATSFRDSGANVLTFGAGSRLTVL.

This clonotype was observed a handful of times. The CDR3 DNA is TGCGCCAGCGTGGGGGAACCCTACAATGAGCAGTTCTTC. Amino acids: CASVGEPYNEQFF. The chain links TRBV23-1 to TRBJ2-1; D possibly matches TRBD1 or TRBD2 (5 bases each). TRBV23-1 is designated an ORF whose function remains uncertain. With 8 bases removed from V and 2 bases from J, the gap between germline ends came to 10 bases. This CDR3 has 13 residues.

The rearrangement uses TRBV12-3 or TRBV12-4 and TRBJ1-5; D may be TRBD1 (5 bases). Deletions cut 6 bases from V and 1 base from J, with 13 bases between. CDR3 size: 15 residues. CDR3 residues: CASSQRGSSNQPQHF. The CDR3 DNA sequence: TGTGCCAGCAGCCAGCGGGGGTCGAGCAATCAGCCCCAGCATTTT.

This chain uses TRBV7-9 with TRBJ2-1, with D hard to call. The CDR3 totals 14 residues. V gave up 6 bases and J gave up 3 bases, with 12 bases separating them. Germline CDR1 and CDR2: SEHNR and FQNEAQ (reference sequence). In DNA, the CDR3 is TGTGCCAGCAGTCCAAACGGACGCTACAATGAGCAGTTCTTC. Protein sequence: CASSPNGRYNEQFF.

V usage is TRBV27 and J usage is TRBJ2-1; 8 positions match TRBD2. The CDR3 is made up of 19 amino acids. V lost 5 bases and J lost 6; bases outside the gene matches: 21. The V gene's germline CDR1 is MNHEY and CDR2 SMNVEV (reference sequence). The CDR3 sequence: CASSPKPGAWREALNEQFF. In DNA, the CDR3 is TGTGCCAGCAGTCCCAAGCCGGGGGCTTGGCGGGAGGCCCTCAATGAGCAGTTCTTC.

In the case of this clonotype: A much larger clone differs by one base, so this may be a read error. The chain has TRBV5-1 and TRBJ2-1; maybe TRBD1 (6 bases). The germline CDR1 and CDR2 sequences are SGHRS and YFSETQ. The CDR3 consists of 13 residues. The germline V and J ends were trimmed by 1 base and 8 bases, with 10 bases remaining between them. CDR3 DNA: TGCGCCAGCAGCTTGTACAGGGCCGATGAGCAGTTCTTC. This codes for CASSLYRADEQFF.

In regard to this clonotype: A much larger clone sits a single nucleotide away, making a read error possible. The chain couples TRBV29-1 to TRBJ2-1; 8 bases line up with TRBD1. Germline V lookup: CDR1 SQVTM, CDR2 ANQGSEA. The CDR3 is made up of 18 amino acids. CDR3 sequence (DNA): TGCAGCTTTGACCGGGACAGGAATCCCCTACGGCGGGACAATGAGCAGTTCTTC. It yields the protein CSFDRDRNPLRRDNEQFF.

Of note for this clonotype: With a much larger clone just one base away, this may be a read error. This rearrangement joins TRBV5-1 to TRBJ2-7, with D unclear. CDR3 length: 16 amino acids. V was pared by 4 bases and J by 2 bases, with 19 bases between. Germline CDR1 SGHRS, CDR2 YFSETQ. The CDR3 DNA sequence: TGCGCCAGCAGCCCACTGGCGCCTGAGGTAACCTACGAGCAGTACTTC. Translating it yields CASSPLAPEVTYEQYF. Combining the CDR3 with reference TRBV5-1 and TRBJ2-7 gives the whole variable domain KAGVTQTPRYLIKTRGQQVTLSCSPISGHRSVSWYQQTPGQGLQFLFEYFSETQRNKGNFPGRFSGRQFSNSRSEMNVSTLELGDSALYLCASSPLAPEVTYEQYFGPGTRLTVT.

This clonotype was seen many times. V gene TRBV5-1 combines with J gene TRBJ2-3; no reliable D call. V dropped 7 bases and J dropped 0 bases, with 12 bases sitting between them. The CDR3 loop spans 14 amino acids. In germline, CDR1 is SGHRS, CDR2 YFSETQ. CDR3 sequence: CASGSRKSTDTQYF. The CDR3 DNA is TGCGCCAGCGGTTCCCGGAAGAGCACAGATACGCAGTATTTT.

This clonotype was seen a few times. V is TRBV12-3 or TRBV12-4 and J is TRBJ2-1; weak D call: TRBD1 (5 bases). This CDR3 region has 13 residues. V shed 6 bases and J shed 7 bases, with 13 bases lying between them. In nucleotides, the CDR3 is TGTGCCAGCAGCTCCAACAGGTTAAATGAGCAGTTCTTC. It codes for CASSSNRLNEQFF.

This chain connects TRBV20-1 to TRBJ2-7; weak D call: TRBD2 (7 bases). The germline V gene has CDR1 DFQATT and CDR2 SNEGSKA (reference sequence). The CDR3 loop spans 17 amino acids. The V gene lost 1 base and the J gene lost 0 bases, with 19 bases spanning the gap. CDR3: CSARGGGGHSSSYEQYF. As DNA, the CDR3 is TGCAGTGCTAGAGGGGGAGGGGGTCATTCTTCCTCCTACGAGCAGTACTTC.

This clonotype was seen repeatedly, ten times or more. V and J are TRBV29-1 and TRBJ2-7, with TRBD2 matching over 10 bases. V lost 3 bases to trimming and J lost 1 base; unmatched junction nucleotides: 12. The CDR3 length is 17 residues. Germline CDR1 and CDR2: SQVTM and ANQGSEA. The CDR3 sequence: CSVETSGQEVGSYEQYF. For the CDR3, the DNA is TGCAGCGTTGAGACTAGCGGGCAAGAAGTAGGGTCCTACGAGCAGTACTTC.

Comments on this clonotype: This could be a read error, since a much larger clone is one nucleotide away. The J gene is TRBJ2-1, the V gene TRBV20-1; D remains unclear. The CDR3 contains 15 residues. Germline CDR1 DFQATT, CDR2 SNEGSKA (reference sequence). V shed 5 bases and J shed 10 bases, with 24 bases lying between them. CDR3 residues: CSAGPRSLVPREQFF. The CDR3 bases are TGCAGTGCTGGCCCGCGAAGTCTTGTCCCCCGGGAGCAGTTCTTC.

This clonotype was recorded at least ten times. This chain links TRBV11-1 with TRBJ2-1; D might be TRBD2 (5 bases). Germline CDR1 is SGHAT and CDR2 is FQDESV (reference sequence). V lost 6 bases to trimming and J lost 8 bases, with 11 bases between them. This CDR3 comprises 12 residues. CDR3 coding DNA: TGTGCCAGCAGTCCTCTTAGCGATGAGCAGTTCTTC. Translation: CASSPLSDEQFF.

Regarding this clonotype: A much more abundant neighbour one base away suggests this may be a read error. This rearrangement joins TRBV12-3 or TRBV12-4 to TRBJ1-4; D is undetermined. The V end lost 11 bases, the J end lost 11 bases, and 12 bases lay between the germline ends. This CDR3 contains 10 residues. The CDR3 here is CAGRGEKLFF. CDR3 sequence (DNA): TGTGCCGGCCGTGGTGAGAAACTGTTTTTT.

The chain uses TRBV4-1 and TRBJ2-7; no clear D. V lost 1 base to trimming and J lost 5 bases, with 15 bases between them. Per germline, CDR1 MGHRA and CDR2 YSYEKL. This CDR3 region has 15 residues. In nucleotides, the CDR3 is TGCGCCAGCAGCCAAGCGGCGGTCTCGTGGCACGAGCAGTACTTC. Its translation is CASSQAAVSWHEQYF.

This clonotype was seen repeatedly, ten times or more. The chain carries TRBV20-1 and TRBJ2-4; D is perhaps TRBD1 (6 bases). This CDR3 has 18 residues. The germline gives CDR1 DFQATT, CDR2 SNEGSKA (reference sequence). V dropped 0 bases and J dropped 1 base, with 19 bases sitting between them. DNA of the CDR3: TGCAGTGCTAGAGATCGGAAGCCAGGGGTTATGGCCAAAAACATTCAGTACTTC. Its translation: CSARDRKPGVMAKNIQYF.

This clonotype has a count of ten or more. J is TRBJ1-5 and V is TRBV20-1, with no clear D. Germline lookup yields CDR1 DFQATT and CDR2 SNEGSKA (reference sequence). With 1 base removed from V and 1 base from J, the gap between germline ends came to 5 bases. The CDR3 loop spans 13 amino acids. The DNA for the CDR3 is TGCAGTGCTAGAGGGCAGAGCAATCAGCCCCAGCATTTT. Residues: CSARGQSNQPQHF.